The 28 T cell receptor beta chains in this list originate from one sample, sequenced in a study of T cells in Graves' hyperthyroidism and ophthalmopathy. From RNA transcripts, TCR beta CDR3 regions were amplified. In the first-round RT-PCR of the TCR CDR3, the HTBI primer set was used. Each CDR3 protein gets one entry after TCRdb re-called the multiplex PCR reads with MiXCR. The data contain about 640,000 distinct CDR3 sequences, around 21% of them singletons. The material sequenced was blood. The receptors come from a man aged 25 to 40 with Graves' ophthalmopathy.

A few counts support this clonotype. The chain combines TRBV28 with TRBJ1-1; D possibly corresponds to TRBD1 (5 bases). The CDR3 has 17 amino acids. Germline CDR1 MDHEN, CDR2 SYDVKM. V was pared by 6 bases and J by 2 bases, with 22 bases between. The CDR3 here is CASSPTLGATGNTEAFF. The CDR3 nucleotides are TGTGCCAGCAGCCCGACACTCGGGGCCACGGGAAACACTGAAGCTTTCTTT.

This clonotype occurred many times. The genes are TRBV11-2 and TRBJ1-5, with TRBD1 as a possible D gene (6 bases). This CDR3 comprises 14 residues. Germline CDR1 is SGHAT and CDR2 is FQNNGV. The V end lost 8 bases, the J end lost 1 base, and 12 bases lay between the germline ends. CDR3 in DNA: TGTGCCAGCCCACGGGGGGCGAGCAATCAGCCCCAGCATTTT. Translating gives CASPRGASNQPQHF. Full variable domain (rest looked up from reference TRBV11-2 and TRBJ1-5): EAGVAQSPRYKIIEKRQSVAFWCNPISGHATLYWYQQILGQGPKLLIQFQNNGVVDDSQLPKDRFSAERLKGVDSTLKIQPAKLEDSAVYLCASPRGASNQPQHFGDGTRLSIL.

J is TRBJ2-7 and V is TRBV20-1; TRBD1 matches 9 bases. The V segment lost 1 base and the J segment 0 bases; nucleotides outside the gene matches: 4. Germline CDR1 reads DFQATT; CDR2 reads SNEGSKA (reference sequence). CDR3 length: 15 amino acids. DNA for the CDR3: TGCAGTGCTAGAGTTACGGGACAGGGCTCCTACGAGCAGTACTTC. Translated: CSARVTGQGSYEQYF.

This clonotype was recorded many times. V is TRBV24-1 and J is TRBJ1-2; D is possibly TRBD1 (5 bases). The CDR3 runs to 14 residues. CDR1 and CDR2 from the germline V gene are KGHDR and SFDVKD. V dropped 2 bases and J dropped 0 bases, with 6 bases sitting between them. The CDR3 nucleotides are TGTGCCACCAGTGATTGGACATCTAACTATGGCTACACCTTC. As protein: CATSDWTSNYGYTF.

This clonotype has only a few counts. The rearrangement joins TRBV5-6 to TRBJ2-3; D remains ambiguous. The V gene lost 1 base and the J gene lost 4 bases, with 4 bases spanning the gap. The CDR3 is 12 residues long. Germline V gene sequence: CDR1 SGHDT, CDR2 YYEEEE. In DNA, the CDR3 is TGTGCCAGCAGCTTGTTCTCAGATACGCAGTATTTT. Translated, it gives CASSLFSDTQYF.

The V and J genes are TRBV29-1 and TRBJ2-5; perhaps TRBD2 as D (6 bases). The CDR3 consists of 13 residues. V lost 6 bases, J lost 2 bases, and 13 bases lay in between. The V gene's germline CDR1 is SQVTM and CDR2 ANQGSEA. The CDR3 DNA reads as TGCAGCGTGCCCCGGGACTTACAAGAGACCCAGTACTTC. Amino acid sequence: CSVPRDLQETQYF.

This clonotype was detected a few times. The rearrangement joins TRBV4-2 to TRBJ2-2; unclear D gene. This CDR3 spans 15 amino acids. The germline CDR1 and CDR2 sequences are LGHNA and YNFKEQ. Deletions cut 1 base from V and 4 bases from J, with 10 bases between. CDR3 coding DNA: TGTGCCAGCAGCCAAGGGACCTTGGGCACCGGGGAGCTGTTTTTT. Translated, it gives CASSQGTLGTGELFF.

The table lists this clonotype with a few counts. This sequence joins TRBV30 and TRBJ2-3; possible D gene TRBD2, 5 bases. CDR1 and CDR2 from the germline V gene are GTSNPN and SVGIG (reference sequence). Trimming shortened V by 5 bases and J by 2 bases, and 17 bases separated the two germline ends. This CDR3 spans 15 amino acids. The CDR3 sequence: CAWHRLDYLTDTQYF. The CDR3 coding sequence is TGTGCCTGGCACCGCCTTGACTACCTCACAGATACGCAGTATTTT.

This clonotype was counted between two and nine times. This chain joins TRBV6-1 and TRBJ2-7; D is uncertain. V lost 4 bases to trimming and J lost 3 bases, with 7 bases between them. The length of the CDR3 is 12 residues. In germline, CDR1 is MNHNS, CDR2 SASEGT. The CDR3 DNA reads as TGTGCCAGCAGTGGAGTAGGCTACGAGCAGTACTTC. The encoded protein is CASSGVGYEQYF.

This clonotype was observed many times. The rearrangement links TRBV6-1 to TRBJ2-7, with TRBD2 as a possible D gene (5 bases). Per the germline V gene, CDR1 is MNHNS and CDR2 is SASEGT. Trimming shortened V by 8 bases and J by 3 bases, and 11 bases separated the two germline ends. CDR3 length: 12 amino acids. The CDR3 spells CASSALGYEQYF. For the CDR3, the DNA is TGTGCCAGCTCCGCACTAGGCTACGAGCAGTACTTC.

The chain combines TRBV20-1 with TRBJ2-1, with a tentative D call TRBD2 (6 bases). The CDR3 runs to 13 residues. Germline V CDR1 and CDR2: DFQATT, SNEGSKA (reference sequence). With 1 base removed from V and 6 bases from J, the gap between germline ends came to 10 bases. CDR3 sequence (DNA): TGCAGTGCTAGAGCGGGACTCATCAATGAGCAGTTCTTC. Its protein is CSARAGLINEQFF.

At least ten counts were recorded for this clonotype. The chain couples TRBV11-2 to TRBJ2-3; tentatively, D is TRBD2 (6 bases). In germline, CDR1 is SGHAT, CDR2 FQNNGV. With 6 bases removed from V and 0 bases from J, the gap between germline ends came to 13 bases. The length of the CDR3 is 15 residues. The CDR3 is CASRPGLASTDTQYF. Written as DNA, the CDR3 is TGTGCCAGCAGGCCGGGACTGGCTAGCACAGATACGCAGTATTTT.

V and J are TRBV3-1 and TRBJ1-2; D may be TRBD1 (5 bases). This CDR3 spans 15 amino acids. Per the germline V gene, CDR1 is LGHDT and CDR2 is YNNKEL (reference sequence). Deletions cut 0 bases from V and 5 bases from J, with 13 bases between. The CDR3 DNA sequence: TGTGCCAGCAGCCAAGATTTAGGGACCTCGTATGGCTACACCTTC. Protein sequence: CASSQDLGTSYGYTF.

DNA for the CDR3: TGTGCCAGCTCACCCCTTGAGGGGCCGGAAAACACCATATATTTT. Its translation is CASSPLEGPENTIYF. The V gene is TRBV18, the J gene TRBJ1-3, with D possibly being TRBD1 (5 bases). The germline gives CDR1 KGHSH, CDR2 LQKENI. V was clipped by 3 bases and J by 6 bases, with 15 bases between them. The length of the CDR3 is 15 residues.

This clonotype showed up many times. This chain joins TRBV28 and TRBJ1-1; D is uncertain. Trimming stripped 5 bases from V and 1 base from J, with 8 bases between. CDR3 length: 13 residues. Germline CDR1 is MDHEN and CDR2 is SYDVKM. DNA for the CDR3: TGTGCCAGCAGTCCGTCTAAGAACACTGAAGCTTTCTTT. This gives the protein CASSPSKNTEAFF.

The genes are TRBV20-1 and TRBJ2-1; D not resolved. The germline V gene has CDR1 DFQATT and CDR2 SNEGSKA (reference sequence). The CDR3 spans 12 residues. The V end lost 3 bases, the J end lost 7 bases, and 10 bases lay between the germline ends. CDR3 region: CSASSPRNEQFF. In DNA, the CDR3 is TGCAGTGCTAGTTCTCCCCGGAATGAGCAGTTCTTC.

This clonotype was seen only a few times. The chain combines TRBV6-1 with TRBJ1-2; D gene ambiguous. This CDR3 contains 14 residues. V was pared by 8 bases and J by 5 bases, with 18 bases between. Germline V gives CDR1 MNHNS, CDR2 SASEGT. CDR3 nucleotide sequence: TGTGCCAGCTGCCCGTCGCGAGGGCTATATGGCTACACCTTC. It is translated as CASCPSRGLYGYTF.

CDR3 coding DNA: TGTGCCAGCAGTTTGGACGGCCTGCTAGCCAAAAACATTCAGTACTTC. As protein: CASSLDGLLAKNIQYF. This sequence joins TRBV2 and TRBJ2-4; no reliable D call. The germline V and J ends were trimmed by 5 bases and 0 bases, with 14 bases remaining between them. This CDR3 is 16 amino acids long. Germline CDR1 and CDR2: SNHLY and FYNNEI.

The chain is built from TRBV25-1 and TRBJ2-7; D gene unclear. The CDR3 is 13 amino acids. The germline V gene encodes CDR1 MGHDK and CDR2 SYGVNS. The V gene lost 2 bases and the J gene lost 5 bases, with 10 bases spanning the gap. The CDR3 nucleotides read TGTGCCAGCAGTGAAGTCGGACGAAACGAGCAGTACTTC. Translated: CASSEVGRNEQYF.

This chain uses TRBV3-1 with TRBJ2-7, with unresolved D. V was shortened by 3 bases and J by 0 bases, with 18 bases between the two germline ends. In germline, CDR1 is LGHDT, CDR2 YNNKEL (reference sequence). CDR3 size: 17 residues. The CDR3 here is CASSQDLRRQSSYEQYF. In nucleotides, the CDR3 is TGTGCCAGCAGCCAGGACCTTCGGCGGCAGAGCTCCTACGAGCAGTACTTC.

The rearrangement joins TRBV7-3 to TRBJ2-3; 11 nucleotides agree with TRBD2. CDR3 length: 16 residues. The ends lost 5 bases at V and 1 base at J; junction bases unmatched: 5. The germline gives CDR1 SGHTA, CDR2 FQGTGA. The CDR3 loop is CASSPTSGIGTDTQYF. CDR3 DNA: TGTGCCAGCAGCCCGACTAGCGGGATCGGCACAGATACGCAGTATTTT.

The V and J genes are TRBV20-1 and TRBJ2-4; a possible D gene is TRBD1 (6 bases). With 3 bases removed from V and 0 bases from J, the gap between germline ends came to 18 bases. The germline V gene encodes CDR1 DFQATT and CDR2 SNEGSKA (reference sequence). The CDR3 totals 17 residues. The CDR3 reads CSARNFRTALAKNIQYF. In DNA, the CDR3 is TGCAGTGCTAGGAATTTCAGGACAGCGCTAGCCAAAAACATTCAGTACTTC.

This clonotype was seen only a few times. The genes are TRBV27 and TRBJ1-2; D unresolved. This CDR3 is built from 15 residues. Trimming stripped 3 bases from V and 4 bases from J, with 15 bases between. Germline V gene sequence: CDR1 MNHEY, CDR2 SMNVEV (reference sequence). CDR3 bases: TGTGCCAGCAGTTTCGTTGCACCCGGTAGCTATGGCTACACCTTC. Protein: CASSFVAPGSYGYTF.

V usage is TRBV20-1 and J usage is TRBJ1-2; D not resolved. Germline CDR1 reads DFQATT; CDR2 reads SNEGSKA (reference sequence). The CDR3 sequence is 11 residues long. Trimming removed 5 bases from V and 10 bases from J, with 14 bases in between. The CDR3 is CSALRGSSYTF. CDR3 nucleotides: TGCAGTGCTTTGAGAGGGTCTTCCTACACCTTC.

This clonotype was counted only a few times. This chain joins TRBV7-2 and TRBJ2-2; unclear D gene. This CDR3 region has 16 residues. The V end lost 1 base, the J end lost 0 bases, and 9 bases lay between the germline ends. The germline V gene has CDR1 SGHTA and CDR2 FQGNSA. CDR3 sequence: CASSLGRIANTGELFF. The CDR3 DNA sequence: TGTGCCAGCAGCTTAGGGCGGATAGCGAACACCGGGGAGCTGTTTTTT.

The rearrangement joins TRBV20-1 to TRBJ2-2, with D perhaps matching TRBD2 (5 bases). This CDR3 contains 15 residues. V was pared by 3 bases and J by 4 bases, with 15 bases between. Per the germline V gene, CDR1 is DFQATT and CDR2 is SNEGSKA (reference sequence). This chain's CDR3 is CSARRGRALTGELFF. The DNA for the CDR3 is TGCAGTGCTAGGCGCGGGCGGGCGCTCACCGGGGAGCTGTTTTTT.

V and J are TRBV6-1 and TRBJ1-2; D possibly corresponds to TRBD1 (5 bases). Trimming took 5 bases from V and 4 from J, leaving 11 bases between them. The germline V gene has CDR1 MNHNS and CDR2 SASEGT. This CDR3 contains 13 residues. Here the CDR3 DNA reads TGTGCCAGCAGTAGGGGCTCCAGCTATGGCTACACCTTC. As protein: CASSRGSSYGYTF.

This clonotype was detected a few times. The V gene is TRBV3-1, the J gene TRBJ1-2, with 7 bases lining up with TRBD1. V shed 1 base and J 4 bases; nucleotides not matched to a gene: 6. CDR3 length: 15 residues. Germline CDR1 and CDR2: LGHDT and YNNKEL (reference sequence). The DNA of the CDR3 is TGTGCCAGCAGCCAAGGGGGCTACAGGGGCTATGGCTACACCTTC. Protein: CASSQGGYRGYGYTF.